This T cell receptor beta chain emerged from a study of PD-1 blockade in classical Hodgkin lymphoma. Study information: Intravenous infusions of nivolumab 3 mg/kg reached patients every 2 weeks. Study results and caveats: Reports indicated that newly diagnosed patients had lower baseline TCR diversity than healthy donors did. Complete responders matched newly diagnosed patients in baseline diversity. CD4+ TCR diversity, unlike CD8+, climbed significantly by C4D1.

All trial patients relapsed after autologous stem cell transplantation. Magnetic negative selection of thawed PBMCs was the method by which CD4+ T cells were purified. To note about this clone: Antigen specificity is unknown.

Profiled with immunoSEQ multiplex PCR; TCRdb holds only in-frame clones, not every one. The sample holds around 34,000 clones, 90% seen once. V was clipped by 2 bases and J by 5 bases, with 18 bases between them. Germline CDR1 MNHEY, CDR2 SVGAGI. This CDR3 has 16 residues. The sequence was collected from a human donor with classical Hodgkin lymphoma. The chain has TRBV6-5 and TRBJ1-2; D is uncertain. The sample here was CD4+ T cells from blood, taken at baseline. The CDR3 protein is CASSYGLTAQRYGYTF. As DNA, the CDR3 is TGTGCCAGCAGTTACGGTTTAACAGCACAACGATATGGCTACACCTTC.